This T cell receptor beta chain was found in a study of shared clonotypes between healthy human individuals. The study's findings and limits: Enrolling few donors narrowed the genetic and exposure-history diversity that was represented. Among donors, clonotype sharing was expected to be affected by sequencing depth.

Every immunoSEQ plate was one replicate of a subset's evenly spread DNA. Here immunoSEQ multiplex PCR was the method, and the copy in TCRdb shows in-frame clones only, minus some. The repertoire holds 520,000 or so clones, with around 79% as singletons. Unsorted samples drew genomic DNA from approximately 87 million PBMCs. This clone was seen at least ten times. As yet, its antigen is unknown. Germline V lookup: CDR1 SNHLY, CDR2 FYNNEI. CDR3 length equals 13 residues. V gave up 11 bases and J gave up 0 bases, with 12 bases separating them. The clonotype originates from a woman aged 40-49 years in good health. Some clones in this sample may be carry-over from other donors' samples. The sample was PBMCs. The gene calls are TRBV2 and TRBJ2-3; weak D call: TRBD2 (5 bases). CDR3 amino acids: CACTTKSTDTQYF. Here the CDR3 DNA reads TGTGCCTGTACGACTAAGAGCACAGATACGCAGTATTTT. Using reference TRBV2 and TRBJ2-3 for the parts outside the CDR3, the full variable domain is EPEVTQTPSHQVTQMGQEVILRCVPISNHLYFYWYRQILGQKVEFLVSFYNNEISEKSEIFDDQFSVERPDGSNFTLKIRSTKLEDSAMYFCACTTKSTDTQYFGPGTRLTVL.